This entry concerns a single T cell receptor beta chain. Per the study methods: Scientists estimated how many nucleated cells there were by amplifying reference gene primers. TCRdb's copy holds only in-frame clones and misses some; the assay was immunoSEQ multiplex PCR. V and J calls and clone size are given by that table; D and trimming were obtained from the DNA. The sample carries roughly 500,000 clones, nearly 90% recorded once. This sample was taken from a study of blood T cell repertoires in COVID-19. Germline lookup yields CDR1 SEHNR and CDR2 FQNEAQ (reference sequence). Trimming removed 3 bases from V and 5 bases from J; junction bases left unmatched: 6. The CDR3 loop spans 15 amino acids.

The specimen was peripheral blood. This chain uses TRBV7-9 with TRBJ2-5; 10 bases align to TRBD1. The sequence was collected from a man in his late teens or twenties with COVID-19, enrolled during active disease. CDR3: CASSLKGTGAETQYF. DNA for the CDR3: TGTGCCAGCAGCTTGAAAGGGACAGGGGCTGAGACCCAGTACTTC.